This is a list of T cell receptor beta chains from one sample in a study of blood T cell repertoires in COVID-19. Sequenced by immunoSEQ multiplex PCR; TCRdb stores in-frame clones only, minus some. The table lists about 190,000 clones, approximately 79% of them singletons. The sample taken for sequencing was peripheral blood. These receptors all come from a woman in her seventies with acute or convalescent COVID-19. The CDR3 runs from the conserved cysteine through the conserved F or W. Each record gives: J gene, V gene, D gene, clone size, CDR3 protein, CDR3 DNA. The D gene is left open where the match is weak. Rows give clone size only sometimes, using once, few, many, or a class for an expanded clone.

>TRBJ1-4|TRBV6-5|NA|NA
CASSQDRMNEKLFF
TGTGCCAGCAGCCAGGACAGAATGAATGAAAAACTGTTTTTT
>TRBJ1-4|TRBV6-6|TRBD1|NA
CASSYPQGAGYEKLFF
TGTGCCAGCAGTTACCCCCAGGGGGCTGGATATGAAAAACTGTTTTTT
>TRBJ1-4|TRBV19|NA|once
CASSISKNENEKLFF
TGTGCCAGTAGTATATCGAAGAACGAGAATGAAAAACTGTTTTTT
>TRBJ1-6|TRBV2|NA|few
CASSERPVVTSPLHF
TGTGCCAGCAGTGAGCGGCCAGTCGTCACTTCACCCCTCCACTTT
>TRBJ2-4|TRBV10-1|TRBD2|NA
CASSEFLAGPKNIQYF
TGCGCCAGCAGTGAATTCCTAGCGGGACCCAAAAACATTCAGTACTTC
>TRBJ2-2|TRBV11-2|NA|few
CASSSPETLGATGELFF
TGTGCCAGCAGCTCGCCAGAGACCCTAGGGGCCACCGGGGAGCTGTTTTTT
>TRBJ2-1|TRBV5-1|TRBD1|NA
CASSLAPTGYNEQFF
TGCGCCAGCAGCTTGGCCCCGACAGGGTACAATGAGCAGTTCTTC
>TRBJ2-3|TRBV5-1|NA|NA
CASSALADSSTDTQYF
TGCGCCAGCAGCGCCTTAGCGGACTCCTCCACAGATACGCAGTATTTT
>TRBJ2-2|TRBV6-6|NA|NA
CASWPDSRITGELFF
TGTGCCAGCTGGCCCGACTCCCGAATCACCGGGGAGCTGTTTTTT
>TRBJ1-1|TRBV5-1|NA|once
CASSPDGGRPAFF
TGCGCCAGCAGCCCCGACGGGGGGCGTCCAGCTTTCTTT
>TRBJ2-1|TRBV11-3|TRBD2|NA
CASSQRLAGIYNEQFF
TGTGCCAGCAGCCAAAGACTAGCGGGGATCTACAATGAGCAGTTCTTC
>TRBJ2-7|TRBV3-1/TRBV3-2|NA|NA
CASSQGGTHEAYEQYF
TGTGCCAGCAGCCAGGGCGGGACGCACGAAGCCTACGAGCAGTACTTC
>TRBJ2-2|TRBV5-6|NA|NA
CASSKTSPGELFF
TGTGCCAGCAGTAAAACTAGTCCCGGGGAGCTGTTTTTT
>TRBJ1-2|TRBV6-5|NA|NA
CASNPLETGYGYTF
TGTGCCAGCAATCCCCTGGAGACGGGTTATGGCTACACCTTC
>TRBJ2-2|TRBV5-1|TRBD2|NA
CASSVGGRNTGELFF
TGCGCCAGCAGCGTGGGAGGGCGGAACACCGGGGAGCTGTTTTTT
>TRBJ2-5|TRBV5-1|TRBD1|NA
CASSPNPGTATGETQYF
TGCGCCAGCAGCCCCAACCCCGGGACAGCCACGGGAGAGACCCAGTACTTC
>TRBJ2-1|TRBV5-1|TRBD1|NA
CASSFNTGQNNEQFF
TGCGCCAGCAGCTTTAATACGGGACAGAACAATGAGCAGTTCTTC
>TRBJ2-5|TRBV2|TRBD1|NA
CASIQGASKETQYF
TGTGCCAGCATCCAGGGGGCTTCAAAAGAGACCCAGTACTTC
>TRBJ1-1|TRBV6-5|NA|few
CASSSRQANTEAFF
TGTGCCAGCAGTTCCCGACAGGCAAACACTGAAGCTTTCTTT
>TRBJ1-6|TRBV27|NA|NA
CASSSGRANSPLHF
TGTGCCAGCAGCAGCGGTAGGGCTAATTCACCCCTCCACTTT
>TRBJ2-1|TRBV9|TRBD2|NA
CASSKTAGVNEQFF
TGTGCCAGCAGCAAAACAGCGGGAGTCAATGAGCAGTTCTTC
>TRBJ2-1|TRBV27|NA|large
CASSLTSLDEQFF
TGTGCCAGCAGTCTGACTAGTTTGGATGAGCAGTTCTTC
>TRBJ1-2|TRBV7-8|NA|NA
CASSLTGYGYTF
TGTGCCAGCAGCTTGACAGGTTATGGCTACACCTTC
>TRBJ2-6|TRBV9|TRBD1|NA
CASSVQGQASVLTF
TGTGCCAGCAGCGTACAGGGACAGGCCTCGGTCCTGACTTTC
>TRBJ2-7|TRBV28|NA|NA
CASSPFGTGTSYEQYF
TGTGCCAGCAGCCCCTTCGGAACGGGAACGTCCTACGAGCAGTACTTC
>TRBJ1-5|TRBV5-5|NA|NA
CASSPSGEYSNQPQHF
TGTGCCAGCAGCCCTAGCGGGGAGTATAGCAATCAGCCCCAGCATTTT
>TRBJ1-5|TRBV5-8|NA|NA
CASSLSPQPQHF
TGTGCCAGCAGCTTGTCCCCACAGCCCCAGCATTTT
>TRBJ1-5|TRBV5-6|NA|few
CASSHTAKGGQPQHF
TGTGCCAGCAGCCATACAGCGAAAGGGGGTCAGCCCCAGCATTTT
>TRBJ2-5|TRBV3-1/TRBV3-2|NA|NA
CASSQDRGGTQYF
TGTGCCAGCAGCCAAGATCGTGGCGGGACCCAGTACTTC
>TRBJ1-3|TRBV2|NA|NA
CASSPTRDTSGNTIYF
TGTGCCAGCAGCCCGACCCGGGACACCTCTGGAAACACCATATATTTT
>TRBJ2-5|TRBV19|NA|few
CASSGTGGVETQYF
TGTGCCAGTAGCGGGACTGGGGGAGTAGAGACCCAGTACTTC